This is a list of T cell receptor beta chains from one sample in a study of T cells in Graves' hyperthyroidism and ophthalmopathy. MiXCR, run by TCRdb on the multiplex PCR reads, gives a single entry per CDR3 protein. The sample has under 130,000 distinct CDR3 sequences, approximately 48% seen once. Sequencing was done on a sample of blood. All receptors derive from a man aged 35-49 years with Graves' hyperthyroidism. The CDR3 runs from the conserved cysteine through the conserved F or W. Fields, in order: J gene, clone size, D gene, V gene, CDR3 DNA, CDR3 protein. The D gene is left open where the match is weak. Clone size is not always given. Where it is, it says once, few, many or a class for expanded clones.

>TRBJ1-5|many|TRBD1|TRBV5-1
TGCGCCAGCAGCTGGACAGGGGACCCCAATCAGCCCCAGCATTTT
CASSWTGDPNQPQHF
>TRBJ1-4|NA|NA|TRBV10-1
TGCGCCAGCTTCCCCAGGGGATATGAAAAACTGTTTTTT
CASFPRGYEKLFF
>TRBJ1-3|few|TRBD1|TRBV7-2
TGTGCCAGCAGCCTCCTACCGGGACAGGGAAACACCATATATTTT
CASSLLPGQGNTIYF
>TRBJ2-4|NA|NA|TRBV12-3/TRBV12-4
TGTGCCAGCAGTAAGGGGGGAAGAAACATTCAGTACTTC
CASSKGGRNIQYF
>TRBJ2-3|NA|NA|TRBV12-3/TRBV12-4
TGTGCCAGCACCCTAAGGGGGGGTGAGCAGTATTTT
CASTLRGGEQYF
>TRBJ1-1|many|NA|TRBV5-1
TGCGCCAGCAGCTTGGAACCGAACACTGAAGCTTTCTTT
CASSLEPNTEAFF
>TRBJ2-2|few|NA|TRBV18
TGTGCCAGCTCACCAGGGTCGAACACCGGGGAGCTGTTTTTT
CASSPGSNTGELFF
>TRBJ1-2|many|NA|TRBV19
TGTGCCAGTAGCTACCCATCCGGAGGGGACAACTATGGCTACACCTTC
CASSYPSGGDNYGYTF
>TRBJ2-3|NA|NA|TRBV19
TGTGCCAGTAGTATTGGGGAATATACGCAGTATTTT
CASSIGEYTQYF
>TRBJ2-6|few|NA|TRBV18
TGTGCCAGCTCACCGTCCGGCTCTGGGGCCAACGTCCTGACTTTC
CASSPSGSGANVLTF
>TRBJ1-1|many|NA|TRBV6-1
TGTGCCAGCAGTGGACAAGTGAACACTGAAGCTTTCTTT
CASSGQVNTEAFF
>TRBJ2-7|NA|NA|TRBV15
TGTGCCACCAGCAGAGATGGCGGCGGGAACTCCTACGAGCAGTACTTC
CATSRDGGGNSYEQYF
>TRBJ1-5|NA|TRBD1|TRBV15
TGTGCCACCAGCAGCGACAGGGGTGGGGGGAATCAGCCCCAGCATTTT
CATSSDRGGGNQPQHF
>TRBJ2-2|many|NA|TRBV20-1
TGCAGTGCTAGGGGGAGGGAAGGGGGATTGACCGGGGAGCTGTTTTTT
CSARGREGGLTGELFF
>TRBJ2-7|NA|NA|TRBV20-1
TGCAGTGCTAGTGGGACGGCTAGCTCCTACGAGCAGTACTTC
CSASGTASSYEQYF
>TRBJ1-6|NA|NA|TRBV6-5
TGTGCCAGCGGTTCGGGACACCCCAATTCACCCCTCCACTTT
CASGSGHPNSPLHF
>TRBJ2-1|many|TRBD2|TRBV5-1
TGCGCCAGCAGCACTAGCGGGAGGAGCTATGAGCAGTTCTTC
CASSTSGRSYEQFF
>TRBJ2-4|NA|NA|TRBV20-1
TGCAGTGCTAGGGGGGTTAGCGCCATTCAGTACTTC
CSARGVSAIQYF
>TRBJ2-4|few|NA|TRBV5-1
TGCGCCAGCAGCATACAAAGCGATACTTCCATTCAGTACTTC
CASSIQSDTSIQYF
>TRBJ2-7|many|NA|TRBV13
TGTGCCAGCAGCTTATTTCAGGAGAACGAGCAGTACTTC
CASSLFQENEQYF
>TRBJ2-7|many|TRBD2|TRBV4-1
TGCGCCAGCAGCCAAACACCGGGAGGAGAGTACGAGCAGTACTTC
CASSQTPGGEYEQYF
>TRBJ2-5|once|NA|TRBV15
TGTGCCACCAGCAGTTTATTTGCACAGTCACCCGTCCAAGAGACCCAGTACTTC
CATSSLFAQSPVQETQYF
>TRBJ1-2|many|TRBD1|TRBV20-1
TGCAGTGCTAGAGTCCCGACAGGGTATGGCTACACCTTC
CSARVPTGYGYTF
>TRBJ1-2|NA|NA|TRBV11-2
TGTGCCAGCAGTCTTACCTGGACAGCCTATGGCTACACCTTC
CASSLTWTAYGYTF
>TRBJ1-1|many|NA|TRBV19
TGTGCCAGTAGTATAGGGATCGGGGCAGGGAACACTGAAGCTTTCTTT
CASSIGIGAGNTEAFF
>TRBJ2-3|many|TRBD1|TRBV10-1
TGCGCCAGCAGTGAACCGGGACAGGGAAGTTATACGCAGTATTTT
CASSEPGQGSYTQYF
>TRBJ1-5|once|TRBD1|TRBV6-1
TGTGCCAGCAGTGAAGCGGGACAGTCCCGACAGCCCCAGCATTTT
CASSEAGQSRQPQHF
>TRBJ2-3|NA|TRBD2|TRBV6-5
TGTGCCAGCAGTCGTTCCGGACTAGCGGGAGTGTCAGATACGCAGTATTTT
CASSRSGLAGVSDTQYF
>TRBJ1-1|many|TRBD1|TRBV5-1
TGCGCCAGCAGCTCGGGACAGGAAGCTTTCTTT
CASSSGQEAFF
>TRBJ1-5|many|TRBD1|TRBV2
TGTGCCAGCAGTGATACCGGGACAGTGTCCAGCAATCAGCCCCAGCATTTT
CASSDTGTVSSNQPQHF
>TRBJ1-5|NA|NA|TRBV5-1
TGCGCCAGCAGCTTGGAGCTGGGCGACAGGTGGCAACCGCCCCAGCATTTT
CASSLELGDRWQPPQHF
>TRBJ2-1|NA|NA|TRBV6-5
TGTGCCAGCAGTCGGTCAAGGATTGCCTACAATGGGCAATTCTTC
CASSRSRIAYNGQFF
>TRBJ2-1|NA|TRBD1|TRBV7-2
TGTGCCAGCAGCTCGCCCAAGGGACAGCTGTTCTTC
CASSSPKGQLFF
>TRBJ1-1|many|NA|TRBV6-6
TGTGCCAGCAGGTTGGGGGACACTGAAGCTTTCTTT
CASRLGDTEAFF
>TRBJ2-7|NA|TRBD2|TRBV19
TGTGCCAGTAGTGATTTCACTAGCGGGGGCCCAGGGGAGCAGTACTTC
CASSDFTSGGPGEQYF
>TRBJ2-1|many|TRBD2|TRBV6-1
TGTGCCACCCTAACTAGACTAGCGGGGGAGCAGTTCTTC
CATLTRLAGEQFF
>TRBJ1-1|many|NA|TRBV7-9
TGTGCCAGCAGCTTACAGGGAATGAACACTGAAGCTTTCTTT
CASSLQGMNTEAFF
>TRBJ2-7|many|TRBD1|TRBV19
TGTGCCAGTAGTAAAGGGACAGGGGCGGCCTACGAGCAGTACTTC
CASSKGTGAAYEQYF
>TRBJ2-2|many|NA|TRBV7-2
TGTGCCAGCAGCTTACATCCTTCAGGGTTCGGGGAGCTGTTTTTT
CASSLHPSGFGELFF
>TRBJ2-5|few|NA|TRBV14
TGTGCCAGCTCACCCCAGGGGGGCCAAATCCAAGAGACCCAGTACTTC
CASSPQGGQIQETQYF
>TRBJ2-3|NA|TRBD2|TRBV10-3
TGTGCCATCAGTGGGGGACCGATGCGAGCGGGGTCTATCACAGATACGCAGTATTTT
CAISGGPMRAGSITDTQYF
>TRBJ2-1|NA|NA|TRBV19
TGTGCCAGTACTGAGAATGACAGACAACGGTCCGGTGAGCAGTTCTTC
CASTENDRQRSGEQFF
>TRBJ1-4|NA|TRBD1|TRBV11-2
TGTGCCTGGAGTGAAGGGACAGGAGGGACTGAAAAACTGTTTTTT
CAWSEGTGGTEKLFF
>TRBJ2-3|many|NA|TRBV15
TGTGCCACCACCTCGCCAGGGCGGACAGATACGCAGTATTTT
CATTSPGRTDTQYF
>TRBJ2-3|many|NA|TRBV14
TGTGCCAGCAGCGACCCCTTAGATACGCAGTATTTT
CASSDPLDTQYF
>TRBJ2-6|once|NA|TRBV7-3
TGTGCCAGCAGCTTTCAAGGGGGAGCTGGGGCCAACGTCCTGACTTTC
CASSFQGGAGANVLTF
>TRBJ1-1|many|TRBD1|TRBV7-8
TGTGCCAGCAGCTTCCGTACAGGGGGCTGGTATTTTAGTACTGAAGCTTTCTTT
CASSFRTGGWYFSTEAFF
>TRBJ1-2|NA|NA|TRBV28
TGTGCCAGCAGCTCGGGACACCCTAGTTATGGCTACACCTTC
CASSSGHPSYGYTF
>TRBJ2-1|few|TRBD2|TRBV7-2
TGTGCCAGCAGCCCTGGACTAGCGGGCGGCAATGAGCAGTTCTTC
CASSPGLAGGNEQFF
>TRBJ1-6|once|TRBD1|TRBV20-1
TGCAGTGCCTCCGGGACAGGGAGTAATTCACCCCTCCACTTT
CSASGTGSNSPLHF
>TRBJ2-1|NA|NA|TRBV29-1
TGCAGCTTAGTGAGAGGGAGCCATGAGCAGTTCTTC
CSLVRGSHEQFF
>TRBJ2-3|NA|TRBD2|TRBV7-9
TGTGCCAGCAGCTTAGCCCAAACTAGCGGGGATTTCACAGATACGCAGTATTTT
CASSLAQTSGDFTDTQYF
>TRBJ2-1|NA|NA|TRBV24-1
TGTGCCACCAGTGCCATAGCGACTAGTAGTACCTACAATGAGCAGTTCTTC
CATSAIATSSTYNEQFF
>TRBJ2-7|many|NA|TRBV10-3
TGTGCCATCAGTGAGTCGGGGGAGCGCGGGTGGGAGCAGTACTTC
CAISESGERGWEQYF
>TRBJ2-1|few|NA|TRBV19
TGTGCCAGCAGTTCACAGGGATTTAACAATGAGCAGTTCTTC
CASSSQGFNNEQFF